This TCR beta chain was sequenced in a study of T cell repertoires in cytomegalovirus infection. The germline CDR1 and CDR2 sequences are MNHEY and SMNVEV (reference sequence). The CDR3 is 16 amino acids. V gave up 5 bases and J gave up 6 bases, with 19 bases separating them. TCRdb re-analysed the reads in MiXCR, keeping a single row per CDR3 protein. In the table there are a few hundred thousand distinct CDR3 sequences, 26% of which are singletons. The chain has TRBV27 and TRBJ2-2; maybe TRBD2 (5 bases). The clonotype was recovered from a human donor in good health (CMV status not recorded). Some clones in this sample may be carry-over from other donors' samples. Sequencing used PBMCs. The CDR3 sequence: CASSPLDLIGAGELFF. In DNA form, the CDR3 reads TGTGCCAGCAGTCCACTGGACTTAATCGGCGCCGGGGAGCTGTTTTTT.